The clone carrying this T cell receptor (beta chain) was detected only a few times. Preparation of the TCRbeta library used unique molecular identifiers. MiXCR was run by TCRdb on the PCR reads, yielding one entry per CDR3 protein. The data show 25,000 to 30,000 distinct CDR3 sequences, 15% to 20% seen once. With 2 bases clipped from V and 2 bases from J, the junction kept 2 bases outside the gene matches. Germline values: CDR1 DFQATT, CDR2 SNEGSKA (reference sequence). This CDR3 comprises 14 residues. These data originate in a study of T-cell reconstitution after alpha-beta-depleted transplantation in children.

J is TRBJ2-1 and V is TRBV20-1; TRBD2 matches at 8 bases. Source: PBMCs, mostly from graft donor cells, taken 60 days after TCRalphabeta/CD19-depleted stem cell transplant. The source of this sequence is a male patient between 2 and 15 years old who had a stem cell transplant for acute lymphoblastic leukemia, so the T cells may come from the graft donor. CDR3 amino acids: CSARLAGPYNEQFF. CDR3 in DNA: TGCAGTGCTAGACTAGCGGGCCCCTACAATGAGCAGTTCTTC.